The T cell receptor (beta chain) described here comes from a study of OX40 agonist ivuxolimab in advanced cancers. Study-wide background: Approximately 41% of patients had received prior checkpoint inhibitor therapy. Study results and caveats: The study found that CD8+ T cells averaged more expanded clones than CD4+.

Here immunoSEQ multiplex PCR was the method, and the copy in TCRdb shows in-frame clones only, minus some. The data contain around 78,000 clones, roughly nine tenths of them singletons. This clone appeared a few times. Its antigen is as yet unknown. Losses at the gene ends were 2 bases for V and 3 bases for J; bases not matched to a gene: 3. The CDR3 consists of 15 residues. Per the germline V gene, CDR1 is SGDLS and CDR2 is YYNGEE. Blood sampling took place at baseline, cycle 4 day 1, and cycle 7 day 1. The chain uses TRBV9 and TRBJ2-2; 8 bases line up with TRBD1. The sequence derives from an adult with an advanced solid tumor such as melanoma, head and neck, liver or kidney cancer. The source was CD4+ or CD8+ T cells sorted from blood, collected in a trial of the OX40 agonist ivuxolimab. The DNA of the CDR3 is TGTGCCAGCAGCGTGACAGGGGTGCACACCGGGGAGCTGTTTTTT. It yields the protein CASSVTGVHTGELFF.